This TCR beta chain was obtained from a study of PD-1 blockade in classical Hodgkin lymphoma. The length of the CDR3 is 15 residues. The junction had 6 bases not matched to a gene; V was cut back by 4 bases and J by 5 bases. Germline CDR1 reads SNHLY; CDR2 reads FYNNEI. Clones were read by immunoSEQ multiplex PCR, and TCRdb kept only the in-frame ones, dropping some. The repertoire consists of 30,000 or so clones, with about three quarters occurring once and the leading ten covering almost 4%. Each patient's relapse followed autologous stem cell transplantation, and brentuximab vedotin exposure varied.

The sequenced sample was peripheral blood mononuclear cells (PBMCs), obtained before the second cycle of nivolumab. This TCR came from a human donor with classical Hodgkin lymphoma. The rearrangement joins TRBV2 to TRBJ2-1, with 9 bases that match TRBD2. CDR3 in amino acids: CASSVERGVNNEQFF. CDR3 nucleotides: TGTGCCAGCAGTGTGGAGCGGGGGGTAAACAATGAGCAGTTCTTC.